This T cell receptor beta chain was sequenced in a study of blood T cells in healthy people across ages. The CDR3 runs 15 residues. V shed 6 bases and J 2 bases; nucleotides not matched to a gene: 5. The germline V gene has CDR1 MNHEY and CDR2 SVGAGI. Donor samples were obtained from healthy Caucasian individuals from Russia, aged 6 to 90. Approximately 9 milliliters was the volume of peripheral blood drawn from each donor. Next came a second PCR, run for about 7 to 12 cycles, which used a sample-barcoded 5' primer along with a J-beta primer mix. A tag from a template-switch adaptor with 12 random nucleotides marked each cDNA molecule. Every individual sample yielded 2.5 million or more paired-end reads (each containing CDR3). TCRdb fed the 5' RACE reads into MiXCR, producing one record per CDR3 protein. The sample records 1.5 million to 1.9 million distinct CDR3 sequences, about 42% being singletons.

Specimen: blood. The rearrangement joins TRBV6-5 to TRBJ1-5; 9 nucleotides agree with TRBD1. The receptor's source is a woman between 18 and 29 years old in good health. CDR3 amino acids: CASSTGGWGNQPQHF. The CDR3 nucleotides are TGTGCCAGCAGCACAGGGGGCTGGGGCAATCAGCCCCAGCATTTT.